This entry describes one TCR beta chain. Its antigen is unknown. With a J-beta primer mix and a sample-barcoded 5' primer, a second PCR ran 7 to 11 cycles. From the 5' RACE reads, TCRdb called clonotypes with MiXCR, one entry per CDR3 protein. The table lists hundreds of thousands of distinct CDR3 sequences, roughly 43% of them singletons. The sample is drawn from a study of blood T cells in healthy people across ages. Study summary: There was about one barcoded beta molecule captured by template switching per two T cells. Whole-study findings and limits: Diversity of TCR beta correlated strongly with naive T cell percentage. Because sorting was not performed, PBMCs prevented conclusive naive versus antigen-experienced comparison.

The CDR3 runs to 16 residues. Germline CDR1 and CDR2: ENHRY and SYGVKD. V lost 4 bases, J lost 7 bases, and 20 bases lay in between. Peripheral blood, ten milliliters per donor, was collected. The genes are TRBV10-3 and TRBJ2-1, with D unclear. The receptor was isolated from an elderly man in good health. Sequencing used blood. The CDR3 region is CAISGSIRDSRNEQFF. In nucleotides, the CDR3 is TGTGCCATCAGTGGGTCGATAAGGGATTCGCGAAATGAGCAGTTCTTC.